This T cell receptor beta chain was captured by sequencing in a study of T cell clonotyping in hematopoietic cell transplantation. As to time point: recipient sample about 28 days before transplant, after cytoreduction. A remark on this clone: No antigen is known for it.

Whole-study findings and limits: Broader posttransplant TCR repertoire diversity was predicted by graft donor and pretransplant recipient Inverse Simpson Index values. Without cell sorting, CD4 versus CD8 contributions remain unresolved. At the given depth, recipient repertoires were over 95% de novo clonotypes.

The protocol was immunoSEQ multiplex PCR, while the TCRdb copy is restricted to in-frame clones and leaves out a portion. This table holds approximately 50,000 clones, approximately 84% found once. The CDR3 extends over 15 amino acids. With V trimmed by 2 bases and J by 5 bases, 5 bases remained unmatched. Per germline, CDR1 WNHNN and CDR2 SYGVQD (reference sequence). The chain combines TRBV10-1 with TRBJ2-5; 10 nucleotides match TRBD2. The TCR comes from a man in his fifties or sixties with biphenotypic leukemia. Some clones in this sample may be carry-over from other donors' samples. Sequenced material: peripheral blood mononuclear cells, taken before stem cell transplant. The CDR3 loop is CASSEGATSGETQYF. The CDR3 DNA is TGCGCCAGCAGTGAGGGGGCGACTAGCGGGGAGACCCAGTACTTC.